Listed here are 27 T cell receptor beta chains from one sample, sequenced in a study of T-cell memory formation after mild COVID-19. In TCRdb, the 5' RACE reads were re-called with MiXCR into one record per CDR3 protein. The sample has approximately 440,000 distinct CDR3 sequences, approximately 20% seen once; the top ten hold 8.4%. The sample was PBMCs or a T cell subset sorted from them (not recorded which). The receptors were gathered from an adult woman who had mild COVID-19 (a few samples of this study predate the infection). Cell type and time point are not known.

This clonotype was observed a few times. CDR3 in DNA: TGTGCCAGCAGTTACATTCGTCGGGGGAGGGCGGGCAATGAGCAGTTCTTC. Its protein is CASSYIRRGRAGNEQFF. The chain employs TRBV6-5 and TRBJ2-1, with 7 positions matching TRBD2. Germline assignment: CDR1 MNHEY and CDR2 SVGAGI. V dropped 2 bases and J dropped 6; count of bases not matched to a gene: 13. This CDR3 comprises 17 residues.

This clonotype was observed a handful of times. V is TRBV5-1 and J is TRBJ1-4; D remains ambiguous. CDR1 SGHRS and CDR2 YFSETQ come from the germline V gene. V was cut by 3 bases and J by 8 bases, with 17 bases left in between. The length of the CDR3 is 15 residues. CDR3 DNA sequence: TGCGCCAGCAGCTCGGACGCCTCGAGTAGGGAAAAACTGTTTTTT. This sequence encodes CASSSDASSREKLFF.

This clonotype was seen a handful of times. V and J are TRBV6-1 and TRBJ1-3; D may be TRBD1 (5 bases). CDR3 length: 17 amino acids. Germline-derived CDR1 and CDR2 are MNHNS and SASEGT. The ends were cut back, 4 bases at V and 1 base at J, with 17 bases in the middle. For the CDR3, the DNA is TGTGCCAGCAGTGGGGGGTGGGGAGGTCCGTCTGGAAACACCATATATTTT. This sequence encodes CASSGGWGGPSGNTIYF.

A few counts support this clonotype. The chain is built from TRBV20-1 and TRBJ2-7; 13 positions agree with TRBD2. The germline V gene has CDR1 DFQATT and CDR2 SNEGSKA (reference sequence). CDR3 length equals 15 residues. V shed 3 bases, J shed 0 bases, and the junction held 2 bases outside the gene matches. This CDR3 reads CSARGTSGVSYEQYF. CDR3 nucleotides: TGCAGTGCTAGGGGGACTAGCGGGGTCTCCTACGAGCAGTACTTC.

J is TRBJ1-5 and V is TRBV28, with unresolved D. Trimming pared 5 bases from V and 5 bases from J, leaving 7 bases between. The CDR3 loop spans 12 amino acids. The germline V gene has CDR1 MDHEN and CDR2 SYDVKM. The CDR3: CASSGMDQPQHF. In DNA, the CDR3 is TGTGCCAGCAGTGGGATGGATCAGCCCCAGCATTTT.

This clonotype was recorded a few times. V gene TRBV12-3 or TRBV12-4 combines with J gene TRBJ2-1, with 11 bases identical to TRBD2. V lost 2 bases, J lost 5 bases, and 8 bases stayed unmatched. The CDR3 runs to 17 residues. The CDR3 DNA is TGTGCCAGCAGTTTAAGCTTAGCGGGAGGGCTTAACAATGAGCAGTTCTTC. It specifies CASSLSLAGGLNNEQFF.

The chain couples TRBV5-1 to TRBJ2-7; TRBD1 or TRBD2 may be the D gene (6 bases each). V was shortened by 9 bases and J by 5 bases, with 15 bases between the two germline ends. The germline gives CDR1 SGHRS, CDR2 YFSETQ. The length of the CDR3 is 12 residues. This chain's CDR3 is CANLGGPHEQYF. The CDR3 coding sequence is TGCGCCAATCTAGGGGGGCCCCACGAGCAGTACTTC.

This clonotype was found a few times. V gene TRBV11-2 combines with J gene TRBJ1-1, with a weak D call TRBD1 (6 bases). The CDR3 is made up of 16 amino acids. Deletions cut 1 base from V and 0 bases from J, with 12 bases between. In germline, CDR1 is SGHAT, CDR2 FQNNGV. The CDR3 here is CASSLGGTPMNTEAFF. The CDR3, as DNA: TGTGCCAGCAGCTTAGGAGGGACACCTATGAACACTGAAGCTTTCTTT.

This clonotype came up many times. V and J are TRBV11-2 and TRBJ1-2; perhaps TRBD1 as D (5 bases). The CDR3 spans 13 residues. The V end was cut by 3 bases, the J end by 11 bases, with 16 bases between. CDR1 and CDR2 (germline): SGHAT, FQNNGV. The chain's CDR3 is CASSFNGAVRYTF. In DNA form, the CDR3 reads TGTGCCAGCAGCTTCAACGGGGCGGTCCGTTACACCTTC.

The chain carries TRBV3-1 and TRBJ2-5; D remains ambiguous. The CDR3 runs 15 residues. The germline CDR1 and CDR2 sequences are LGHDT and YNNKEL (reference sequence). V was cut by 1 base and J by 2 bases, with 11 bases left in between. Here the CDR3 reads CASSQVGRVQETQYF. CDR3 nucleotide sequence: TGTGCCAGCAGCCAAGTAGGCCGGGTTCAAGAGACCCAGTACTTC.

This clonotype was counted between two and nine times. The chain carries TRBV30 and TRBJ2-7; 8 bases map to TRBD2. CDR3 size: 18 residues. The germline V gene has CDR1 GTSNPN and CDR2 SVGIG (reference sequence). The ends lost 5 bases at V and 0 bases at J; junction bases unmatched: 18. The CDR3 reads CAWRRTLTSGVSSYEQYF. The CDR3, as DNA: TGTGCCTGGCGCCGGACCCTTACTAGCGGAGTAAGCTCCTACGAGCAGTACTTC.

This sequence joins TRBV4-3 and TRBJ2-7; 13 nucleotides align to TRBD2. CDR3 size: 15 residues. Per germline, CDR1 LGHNA and CDR2 YSLEER. V lost 3 bases and J lost 4; bases outside the gene matches: 3. CDR3 amino acids: CASSQKLAGGYEQYF. Here the CDR3 DNA reads TGCGCCAGCAGCCAGAAACTAGCGGGAGGGTACGAGCAGTACTTC.

CDR3 sequence: CATASSGTGPYEQYF. CDR3 bases: TGTGCCACCGCCTCTTCCGGGACAGGGCCCTACGAGCAGTACTTC. The chain is built from TRBV24-1 and TRBJ2-7; 9 bases agree with TRBD1. The CDR3 is 15 amino acids. The ends lost 9 bases at V and 2 bases at J; junction bases unmatched: 10. The germline V gene has CDR1 KGHDR and CDR2 SFDVKD.

This clonotype has only a few counts. Here the CDR3 DNA reads TGCGCCAGCAGCAGCCAGACAGATTCCTACGAGCAGTACTTC. Translating gives CASSSQTDSYEQYF. This sequence joins TRBV5-1 and TRBJ2-7; tentative D call: TRBD1 (5 bases). The germline CDR1 and CDR2 sequences are SGHRS and YFSETQ. Deletions cut 4 bases from V and 1 base from J, with 12 bases between. CDR3 length: 14 residues.

This clonotype turned up a few times. The chain is built from TRBV6-5 and TRBJ2-3; 8 bases are a match to TRBD2. From germline, CDR1 is MNHEY and CDR2 SVGAGI. This CDR3 has 17 residues. The V and J ends lost 5 bases and 1 base, in that order; junction bases with no gene match: 11. In DNA form, the CDR3 reads TGTGCCAGCAGTGATACTAGCGGCTCGGAGGGCACAGATACGCAGTATTTT. It is translated as CASSDTSGSEGTDTQYF.

V is TRBV16 and J is TRBJ1-1, with D perhaps matching TRBD1 (5 bases). CDR1 and CDR2 from the germline V gene are KGHSY and FQNENV. V dropped 1 base and J dropped 5 bases, with 14 bases sitting between them. CDR3 size: 15 residues. The CDR3 sequence is CASSQFLTESTEAFF. CDR3 in DNA: TGTGCCAGCAGCCAATTCCTGACAGAATCGACTGAAGCTTTCTTT.

The table lists this clonotype with a few counts. The CDR3 DNA follows: TGTGCCAGCAGCCCGGACCCAGGGAGGCTGTTTTTT. The encoded protein is CASSPDPGRLFF. This chain uses TRBV9 with TRBJ1-4; D perhaps matches TRBD1 (5 bases). The length of the CDR3 is 12 residues. The germline V gene encodes CDR1 SGDLS and CDR2 YYNGEE. V was pared by 4 bases and J by 14 bases, with 15 bases between.

The chain carries TRBV5-1 and TRBJ2-3; D uncertain. This CDR3 contains 13 residues. V was clipped by 0 bases and J by 6 bases, with 8 bases between them. CDR1 and CDR2 from the germline V gene are SGHRS and YFSETQ. The CDR3 DNA is TGCGCCAGCAGCTTGGCCCTGAGGGATACGCAGTATTTT. Translated, it gives CASSLALRDTQYF.

The chain uses TRBV6-6 and TRBJ2-5; D is ambiguous. Germline V lookup: CDR1 MNHNY, CDR2 SVGAGI (reference sequence). V lost 4 bases, J lost 5 bases, and 5 bases lay in between. The CDR3 consists of 11 residues. The CDR3 here is CASSSSETQYF. The CDR3 coding sequence is TGTGCCAGCAGTTCATCGGAGACCCAGTACTTC.

The sample holds a few counts of this clonotype. The V gene is TRBV2, the J gene TRBJ2-7, with D unclear. From germline, CDR1 is SNHLY and CDR2 FYNNEI. Trimming left V 3 bases short and J 9 bases short, with 18 bases between. This CDR3 is built from 14 residues. The DNA for the CDR3 is TGTGCCAGCAGTGAGTCGAGTGTAATTGGTTGGCAGTACTTC. Translated: CASSESSVIGWQYF.

The table lists this clonotype with a few counts. This chain connects TRBV6-2 or TRBV6-3 to TRBJ1-2, with no clear D. Germline-derived CDR1 and CDR2 are MNHEY and SVGEGT. V lost 2 bases and J lost 7, with 14 bases in between. The CDR3 covers 14 residues. CDR3 in amino acids: CASSYSVISSGYTF. DNA of the CDR3: TGTGCCAGCAGTTACAGCGTCATTTCATCTGGCTACACCTTC.

The chain has TRBV6-6 and TRBJ1-1; the D is unclear. In germline, CDR1 is MNHNY, CDR2 SVGAGI (reference sequence). V lost 4 bases and J lost 5, with 11 bases in between. The CDR3 runs 13 residues. CDR3 region: CASSSRALTEAFF. The DNA for the CDR3 is TGTGCCAGCAGTTCGAGGGCTTTGACTGAAGCTTTCTTT.

This clonotype has just a few counts. The genes are TRBV20-1 and TRBJ2-3; unclear D gene. This CDR3 contains 15 residues. Germline V gene sequence: CDR1 DFQATT, CDR2 SNEGSKA (reference sequence). Trimming stripped 2 bases from V and 0 bases from J, with 12 bases between. DNA of the CDR3: TGCAGTGCTAGACCCCCAGCGACTAGCACAGATACGCAGTATTTT. As protein: CSARPPATSTDTQYF.

This clonotype was counted at least ten times. The V gene is TRBV5-6, the J gene TRBJ2-2; 9 bases are shared with TRBD2. CDR1 and CDR2 from the germline V gene are SGHDT and YYEEEE. The CDR3 is 16 residues long. V shed 4 bases, J shed 7 bases, and the junction held 11 bases outside the gene matches. CDR3 coding DNA: TGTGCCAGCAGCGTGATCGCGGGGGGGCCTGGCGGGGAGCTGTTTTTT. Protein: CASSVIAGGPGGELFF.

This clonotype has only a few counts. The chain couples TRBV5-6 to TRBJ1-2; D gene unclear. V lost 0 bases and J 4 bases, leaving 13 bases between the germline ends. The CDR3 has 15 amino acids. The germline V gene encodes CDR1 SGHDT and CDR2 YYEEEE. CDR3: CASSLVGDVGYGYTF. The CDR3 coding sequence is TGTGCCAGCAGCTTGGTCGGGGATGTTGGCTATGGCTACACCTTC.

This clonotype was seen more than once but under ten times. The V and J genes are TRBV9 and TRBJ2-5; D unclear. From germline, CDR1 is SGDLS and CDR2 YYNGEE. Trimming pared 0 bases from V and 5 bases from J, leaving 14 bases between. The CDR3 length is 15 residues. This CDR3 reads CASSVAARYEETQYF. In DNA, the CDR3 is TGTGCCAGCAGCGTAGCTGCGAGGTATGAGGAGACCCAGTACTTC.

The gene calls are TRBV6-6 and TRBJ1-1, with no clear D. V was pared by 1 base and J by 4 bases, with 10 bases between. Germline lookup yields CDR1 MNHNY and CDR2 SVGAGI (reference sequence). CDR3 length equals 14 residues. CDR3 sequence: CASSYLGLGTEAFF. The CDR3 bases are TGTGCCAGCAGTTACTTGGGTTTGGGCACTGAAGCTTTCTTT.